This T cell receptor beta chain stems from a study of blood T cells in healthy people across ages (dated by TCRdb to between 2014 and 2016). A note on the overall study: Template switching captured roughly one uniquely barcoded TCR beta cDNA molecule per two T cells in model experiments. To avoid experimental bias, donors of different ages were randomly spread across the sequencing lanes. Donors were grouped into four age groups: young (average about 15 years), middle-aged (roughly 40), aged (approximately 67) and long-lived (around 82). For two donors (one aged 18 to 30 and one aged 80 or older), the study analyzed two additional independent replicas of 1 million unique cDNA reads from the same blood draw. To track age-related changes in TCR beta repertoire diversity, the study relied on deep sequencing normalized with unique cDNA molecular identifiers. Here is what the overall study found, with its caveats: Because profiling used bulk unsorted PBMCs, naive and antigen-experienced compartments could not be compared conclusively. Compared with the aged group, the long-lived group had more naive CD4+ T cells, fewer expanded clones and increased TCR diversity, suggesting age selection. As age increased, observed TCR beta diversity per million T cells dropped in a roughly linear way, and a significant reduction was already evident by age about 40. Because the CMV infection status of the donors was unknown, age-related changes in expanded clonotypes may potentially have been confounded. Estimates of total diversity based on one million sequenced T cells were regarded as lower bounds and as underestimates. The percentage of naive T cells measured by flow cytometry correlated strongly with observed TCR beta diversity.

Donors were 30 to 45 systemically healthy Caucasian individuals from Russia aged roughly 6 to 100 years. Each donor gave 9 to 10 milliliters of peripheral blood, collected into EDTA-treated Vacutainer tubes. Ficoll-Paque density-gradient centrifugation was used to isolate PBMCs, with at least 6.5 million per sample. Total RNA, at least 6 micrograms per sample, was extracted from PBMCs with Trizol reagent. For every donor, an aliquot of PBMCs went through flow cytometry to measure the percentages of naive CD45RAhigh/CD27high T cells. Receptor amplification or capture employed 5' RACE. A second PCR of about 6 to 11 cycles was performed with a sample-barcoded 5' primer and a J-beta primer mix. A unique molecular identifier was introduced onto each TCR beta cDNA molecule by a template-switch 5' adaptor carrying 12 random nucleotides. At least 2.5 million CDR3-containing paired-end reads were obtained from each sample. The Mint cDNA synthesis kit, primed by a TRBC-specific oligonucleotide, was used to synthesize first-strand cDNA from all RNA. After uracil-DNA glycosylase treatment, a first 18-cycle PCR used universal primers M1SS and BC2_uni_R on all cDNA. Under the source paper's analysis protocol: Each sample was normalized by randomly selecting 1 million high-quality reads, each carrying a distinct molecular identifier. Reads sharing molecular identifiers were discarded rather than binned into consensus sequences. CDR3 identification, clonotype clustering and error correction used MiTCR with a Q25 quality threshold and the strictest error-elimination algorithm. A nonparametric unseen species model using Euler transformation provided a lower-bound estimate of total TCR beta diversity. TCRdb redid the processing of the public reads, applying fastp at Q25 and MiXCR, and retained in-frame beta chains. Each entry is one CDR3 protein sequence, shown with its most common DNA and genes. The V and J calls were not made by the authors but by TCRdb's processing. In this sample the table shows 1.8 million or so distinct CDR3 sequences, around 42% of which occur a single time. More than 20% of the sample is held by the ten biggest clonotypes.

The trim is 0 bases for V and 1 base for J, with a gap of 6 bases between the germline ends. The germline V gene (reference sequence) gives CDR1 as DFQATT and CDR2 as SNEGSKA. The CDR3 sequence holds 13 residues, the cysteine and phenylalanine included. Only the CDR3 region is kept as DNA, spanning 39 bases read in frame from base 1. As regards this clonotype: It lacks a known antigen. The record has no base qualities; no much larger clone is one base away.

The V gene is TRBV20-1 and the J gene is TRBJ1-1; no D gene can be assigned with confidence. Sequences were obtained from blood. This TCR derives from a human donor in good health. Here the CDR3 is given as CSAREAPNTEAFF. The DNA reads as follows: TGCAGTGCTAGAGAGGCGCCGAACACTGAAGCTTTCTTT.